This T cell receptor beta chain was observed in a study of cytomegalovirus exposure and HLA in healthy donors. Researchers ran the PCR with 60 Vbeta and 13 Jbeta primers. Clones were sequenced by immunoSEQ multiplex PCR, and TCRdb holds only the in-frame ones, with some missing. The sample lists about 160,000 clones, roughly 79% seen once, with 7% to 8.5% in the top ten. Germline V gene data show CDR1 as MNHNS and CDR2 as SASEGT. The CDR3 consists of 15 residues. V lost 6 bases, J lost 12 bases, and 13 bases stayed unmatched. This cohort consisted of healthy bone marrow donors. Whereas donors were nominally healthy upon sampling, unrecorded immune exposures were probable.

V is TRBV6-1 and J is TRBJ2-1; TRBD2 aligns across 11 bases. The clonotype comes from a male donor in good health and CMV-seropositive. Specimen: PBMCs. This chain's CDR3 is CASSSVAGGVIVQFF. The CDR3 DNA is TGTGCCAGCAGCTCCGTAGCGGGGGGGGTCATCGTGCAGTTCTTC.